This section outlines one T cell receptor beta chain sequence together with its context. The CDR3 extends over 13 amino acids. The V and J ends lost 4 bases and 8 bases, in that order; junction bases with no gene match: 7. Germline loops: CDR1 GTSNPN, CDR2 SVGIG (reference sequence). The data belong to a study of blood T cell repertoires in COVID-19. Assay used: immunoSEQ multiplex PCR; TCRdb lists only in-frame clones, some missing. The profile covers roughly 48,000 clones, with about 86% appearing a single time and around 4.9% taken by the ten largest. The chain employs TRBV30 and TRBJ2-3; 9 bases are a match to TRBD1. Sequenced sample: peripheral blood. This clonotype originated in a human donor in a cohort sampled during active COVID-19. The CDR3 sequence is CAWTGQGFRTQYF. For the CDR3, the DNA is TGTGCCTGGACGGGACAGGGCTTCCGTACGCAGTATTTT.